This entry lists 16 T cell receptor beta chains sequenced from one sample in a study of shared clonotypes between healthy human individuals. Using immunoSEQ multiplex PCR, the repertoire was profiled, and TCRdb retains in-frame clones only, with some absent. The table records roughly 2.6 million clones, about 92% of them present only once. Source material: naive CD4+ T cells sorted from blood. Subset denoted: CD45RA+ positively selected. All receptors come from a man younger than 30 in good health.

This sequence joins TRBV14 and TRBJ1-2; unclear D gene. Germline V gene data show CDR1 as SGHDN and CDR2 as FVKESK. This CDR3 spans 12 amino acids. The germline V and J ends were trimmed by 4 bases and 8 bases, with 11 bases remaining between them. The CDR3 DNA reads TGTGCCAGCAGCCCCGCCTCTCGGGGCTACACCTTC. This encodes CASSPASRGYTF.

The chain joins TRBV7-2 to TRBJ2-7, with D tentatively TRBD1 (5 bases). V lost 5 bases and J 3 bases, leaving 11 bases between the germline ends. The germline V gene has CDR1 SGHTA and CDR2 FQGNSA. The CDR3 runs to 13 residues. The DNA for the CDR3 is TGTGCCAGCAGCCCAGGTAGGGGCTACGAGCAGTACTTC. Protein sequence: CASSPGRGYEQYF.

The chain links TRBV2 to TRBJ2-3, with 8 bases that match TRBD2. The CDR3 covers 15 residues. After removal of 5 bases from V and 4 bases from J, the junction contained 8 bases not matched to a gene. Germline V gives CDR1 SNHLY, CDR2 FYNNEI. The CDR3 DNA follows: TGTGCCAGCAGTTCTCTGGGGCGGGGGGCAGATACGCAGTATTTT. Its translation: CASSSLGRGADTQYF.

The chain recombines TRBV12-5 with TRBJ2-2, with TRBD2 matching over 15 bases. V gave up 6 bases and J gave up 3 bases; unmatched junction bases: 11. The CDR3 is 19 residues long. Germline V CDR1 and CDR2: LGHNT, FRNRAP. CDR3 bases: TGTGCTAGTGGCCCCGGGACTAGCGGGAGGACCACAGACACCGGGGAGCTGTTTTTT. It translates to CASGPGTSGRTTDTGELFF. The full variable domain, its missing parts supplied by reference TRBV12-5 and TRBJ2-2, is DARVTQTPRHKVTEMGQEVTMRCQPILGHNTVFWYRQTMMQGLELLAYFRNRAPLDDSGMPKDRFSAEMPDATLATLKIQPSEPRDSAVYFCASGPGTSGRTTDTGELFFGEGSRLTVL.

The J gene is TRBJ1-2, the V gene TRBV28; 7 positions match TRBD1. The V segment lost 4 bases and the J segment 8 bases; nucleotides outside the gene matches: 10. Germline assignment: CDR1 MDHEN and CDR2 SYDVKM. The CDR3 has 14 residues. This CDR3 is CASSYPDRVDGYTF. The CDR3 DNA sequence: TGTGCCAGCAGTTACCCTGACAGGGTGGACGGCTACACCTTC.

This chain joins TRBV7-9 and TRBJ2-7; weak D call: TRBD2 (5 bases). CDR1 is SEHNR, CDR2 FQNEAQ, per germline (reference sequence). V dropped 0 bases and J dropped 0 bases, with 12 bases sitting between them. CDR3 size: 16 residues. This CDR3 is CASSLAASSTSYEQYF. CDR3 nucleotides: TGTGCCAGCAGCTTAGCGGCTAGCTCTACCTCCTACGAGCAGTACTTC. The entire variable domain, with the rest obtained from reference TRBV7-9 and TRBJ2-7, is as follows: DTGVSQNPRHKITKRGQNVTFRCDPISEHNRLYWYRQTLGQGPEFLTYFQNEAQLEKSRLLSDRFSAERPKGSFSTLEIQRTEQGDSAMYLCASSLAASSTSYEQYFGPGTRLTVT.

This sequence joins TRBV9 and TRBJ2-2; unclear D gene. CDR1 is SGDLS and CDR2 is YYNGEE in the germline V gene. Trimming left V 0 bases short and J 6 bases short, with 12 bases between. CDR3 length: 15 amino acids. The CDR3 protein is CASSVEGRSAGELFF. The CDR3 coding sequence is TGTGCCAGCAGCGTAGAGGGCAGATCGGCCGGGGAGCTGTTTTTT.

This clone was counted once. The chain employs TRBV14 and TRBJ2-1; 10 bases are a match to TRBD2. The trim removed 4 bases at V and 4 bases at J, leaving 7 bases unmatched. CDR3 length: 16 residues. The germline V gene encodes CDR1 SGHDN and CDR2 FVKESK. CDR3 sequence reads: CASSPRLAGKYNEQFF. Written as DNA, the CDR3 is TGTGCCAGCAGCCCACGACTAGCGGGCAAGTACAATGAGCAGTTCTTC.

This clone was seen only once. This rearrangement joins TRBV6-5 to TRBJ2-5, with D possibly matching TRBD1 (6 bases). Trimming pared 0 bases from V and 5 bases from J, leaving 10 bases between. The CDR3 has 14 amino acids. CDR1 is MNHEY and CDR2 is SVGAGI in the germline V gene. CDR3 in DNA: TGTGCCAGCAGTTACTCGGACAGTCTCGAGACCCAGTACTTC. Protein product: CASSYSDSLETQYF.

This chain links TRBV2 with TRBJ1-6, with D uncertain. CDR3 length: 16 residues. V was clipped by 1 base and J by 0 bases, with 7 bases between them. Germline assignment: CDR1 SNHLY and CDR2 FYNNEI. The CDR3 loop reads CASSEGGNSYNSPLHF. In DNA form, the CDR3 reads TGTGCCAGCAGTGAAGGAGGAAACTCCTATAATTCACCCCTCCACTTT.

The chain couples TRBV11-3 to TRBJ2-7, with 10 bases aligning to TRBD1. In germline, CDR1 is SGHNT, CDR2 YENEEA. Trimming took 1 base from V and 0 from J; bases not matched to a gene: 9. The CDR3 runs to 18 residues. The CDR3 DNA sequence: TGTGCCAGCAGCTTAGCCTTAGGGGACAGGGGCGTCTCCTACGAGCAGTACTTC. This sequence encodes CASSLALGDRGVSYEQYF.

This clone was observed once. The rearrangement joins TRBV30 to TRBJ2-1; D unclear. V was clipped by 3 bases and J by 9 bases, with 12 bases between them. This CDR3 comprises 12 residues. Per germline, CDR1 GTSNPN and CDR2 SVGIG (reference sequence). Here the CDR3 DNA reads TGTGCCTGGAGCGCCGGCCCCTTTGAGCAGTTCTTC. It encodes CAWSAGPFEQFF. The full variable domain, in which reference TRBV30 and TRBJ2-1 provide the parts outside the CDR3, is SQTIHQWPATLVQPVGSPLSLECTVEGTSNPNLYWYRQAAGRGLQLLFYSVGIGQISSEVPQNLSASRPQDRQFILSSKKLLLSDSGFYLCAWSAGPFEQFFGPGTRLTVL.

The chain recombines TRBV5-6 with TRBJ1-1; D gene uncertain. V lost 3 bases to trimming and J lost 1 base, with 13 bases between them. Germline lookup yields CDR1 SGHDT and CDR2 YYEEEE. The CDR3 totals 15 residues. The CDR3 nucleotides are TGTGCCAGCAGCTCATGGACGGTTCAGAACACTGAAGCTTTCTTT. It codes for CASSSWTVQNTEAFF.

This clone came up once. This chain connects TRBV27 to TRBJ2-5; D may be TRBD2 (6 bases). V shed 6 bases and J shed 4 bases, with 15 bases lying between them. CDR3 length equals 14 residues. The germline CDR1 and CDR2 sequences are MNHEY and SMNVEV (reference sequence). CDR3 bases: TGTGCCAGCAGCCCCCGTGTGGGGGGAGAGACCCAGTACTTC. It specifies CASSPRVGGETQYF.

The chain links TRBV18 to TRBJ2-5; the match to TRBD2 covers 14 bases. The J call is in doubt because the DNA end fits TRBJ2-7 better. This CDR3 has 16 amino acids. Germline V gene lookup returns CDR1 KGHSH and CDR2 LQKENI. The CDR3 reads CASSPPGLAGVGEQYF. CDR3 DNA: TGTGCCAGCTCACCACCGGGACTAGCGGGAGTCGGCGAGCAGTACTTC.

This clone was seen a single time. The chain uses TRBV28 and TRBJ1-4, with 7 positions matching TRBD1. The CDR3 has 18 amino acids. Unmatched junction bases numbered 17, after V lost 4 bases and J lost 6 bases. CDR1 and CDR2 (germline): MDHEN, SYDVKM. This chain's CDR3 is CASSSTPLLTGWDEKLFF. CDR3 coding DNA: TGTGCCAGCAGTTCAACCCCTTTACTGACAGGGTGGGATGAAAAACTGTTTTTT.